This record looks at one T cell receptor beta chain sequence and its context. The antigen is undetermined. Included in the TCR beta cDNA libraries were unique molecular identifiers. A single record per CDR3 protein comes from TCRdb applying MiXCR to the PCR reads. The top ten clones hold roughly 4.9% of a sample with about 770,000 distinct CDR3 sequences, around 42% of them seen once. The sample originates from a study of post-analysis software for immune sequencing data. The germline CDR1 and CDR2 sequences are SQVTM and ANQGSEA. The CDR3 is 15 residues long. V was pared by 6 bases and J by 4 bases, with 19 bases between. General study findings and limits: TRBV5-6, TRBV5-1 and TRBV20-1 belonged to a set of five TRBV segments that were more frequent in patients than controls. F-measure co-clustering was strong for batch-matched samples. Multiple sclerosis was associated with a significant reduction in normalized Chao1 diversity relative to controls.

The specimen was blood. This receptor was identified in a girl between 10 and 17 years old with multiple sclerosis. The chain has TRBV29-1 and TRBJ2-1; D is perhaps TRBD2 (6 bases). For the CDR3, the DNA is TGCAGCGTCGATATAGGCGGGAACCTTTACAATGAGCAGTTCTTC. The encoded protein is CSVDIGGNLYNEQFF.